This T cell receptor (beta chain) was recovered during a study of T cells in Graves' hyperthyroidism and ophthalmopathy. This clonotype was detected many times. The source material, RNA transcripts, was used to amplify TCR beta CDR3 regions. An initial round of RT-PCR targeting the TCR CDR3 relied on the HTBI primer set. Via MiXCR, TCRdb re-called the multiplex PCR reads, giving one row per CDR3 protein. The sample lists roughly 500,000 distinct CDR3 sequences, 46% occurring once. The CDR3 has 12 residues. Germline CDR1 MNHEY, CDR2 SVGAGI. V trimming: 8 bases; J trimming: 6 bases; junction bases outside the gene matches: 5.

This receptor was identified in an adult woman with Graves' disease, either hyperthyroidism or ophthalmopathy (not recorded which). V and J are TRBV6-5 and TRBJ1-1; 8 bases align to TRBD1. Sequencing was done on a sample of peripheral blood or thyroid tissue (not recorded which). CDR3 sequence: CASATGVAEAFF. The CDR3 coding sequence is TGTGCCAGCGCGACAGGGGTAGCTGAAGCTTTCTTT.